Below are 22 T cell receptor beta chains sequenced from a single sample in a study of shared clonotypes between healthy human individuals. Here immunoSEQ multiplex PCR was the method, and the copy in TCRdb shows in-frame clones only, minus some. This table holds some 500,000 clones, roughly 95% found once. Sequenced: naive CD4+ T cells sorted from blood. Subset described: CD45RA+ positively selected. These receptors originate from a woman aged 25 to 39 in good health.

The chain carries TRBV7-3 and TRBJ2-3; 7 bases match TRBD2. The V and J ends lost 5 bases and 2 bases, in that order; junction bases with no gene match: 7. Germline CDR1 SGHTA, CDR2 FQGTGA. The CDR3 totals 15 residues. The CDR3 region has the DNA TGTGCCAGCAGCCGGAGACTAGCAACCACAGATACGCAGTATTTT. Translation: CASSRRLATTDTQYF.

The chain is built from TRBV2 and TRBJ2-2, with no clear D. Germline CDR1 SNHLY, CDR2 FYNNEI. With 8 bases removed from V and 5 bases from J, the gap between germline ends came to 12 bases. This CDR3 has 13 residues. CDR3 region: CASRTEKTGELFF. DNA for the CDR3: TGTGCCAGCCGGACGGAAAAAACCGGGGAGCTGTTTTTT.

The chain employs TRBV5-6 and TRBJ2-3; no definite D call. V lost 1 base, J lost 6 bases, and 9 bases lay in between. CDR3 length: 13 amino acids. Germline V gene sequence: CDR1 SGHDT, CDR2 YYEEEE. In nucleotides, the CDR3 is TGTGCCAGCAGCTTGTGGGCGGACGATACGCAGTATTTT. Protein sequence: CASSLWADDTQYF.

The V call is TRBV25-1, the J call TRBJ2-7; 14 nucleotides align to TRBD2. From germline, CDR1 is MGHDK and CDR2 SYGVNS. V lost 6 bases to trimming and J lost 4 bases; unmatched junction nucleotides: 2. CDR3 length: 14 residues. The DNA of the CDR3 is TGTGCCAGCAGCCGGACTAGCGGGAGGTACGAGCAGTACTTC. Translation gives CASSRTSGRYEQYF.

The V call is TRBV18, the J call TRBJ1-1; D is perhaps TRBD1 (5 bases). Germline-derived CDR1 and CDR2 are KGHSH and LQKENI. The CDR3 consists of 12 residues. Between the trimmed V and J ends, which lost 6 bases and 7 bases, there was a span of 12 bases. CDR3 amino acids: CASSTGRGEAFF. As DNA, the CDR3 is TGTGCCAGCTCCACGGGAAGGGGTGAAGCTTTCTTT.

The V call is TRBV28, the J call TRBJ1-5, with 12 bases lining up with TRBD1. Unmatched junction bases numbered 6, after V lost 2 bases and J lost 7 bases. Per germline, CDR1 MDHEN and CDR2 SYDVKM. This CDR3 comprises 16 residues. The DNA of the CDR3 is TGTGCCAGCAGTTTAGGTGGGACAGGGGGCATGCAGCCCCAGCATTTT. As protein: CASSLGGTGGMQPQHF.

The chain combines TRBV18 with TRBJ2-1, with D perhaps matching TRBD1 or TRBD2 (5 bases each). The CDR3 has 16 residues. From germline, CDR1 is KGHSH and CDR2 LQKENI. Trimming removed 3 bases from V and 2 bases from J, with 14 bases in between. CDR3 sequence reads: CASSPYRDQTYNEQFF. The CDR3 DNA follows: TGTGCCAGCTCACCTTACCGGGACCAAACCTACAATGAGCAGTTCTTC.

CDR3: CASSLRTGFYEQYF. CDR3 coding DNA: TGTGCCAGCAGCCTTCGAACAGGGTTCTACGAGCAGTACTTC. The chain uses TRBV27 and TRBJ2-7; D is possibly TRBD1 (6 bases). The CDR3 has 14 amino acids. From germline, CDR1 is MNHEY and CDR2 SMNVEV (reference sequence). Trimming pared 6 bases from V and 3 bases from J, leaving 15 bases between.

In regard to this clone: The identical CDR3 is also encoded by other nucleotide sequences in the sample. J is TRBJ2-2 and V is TRBV2; 9 positions agree with TRBD2. This CDR3 has 15 amino acids. Unmatched junction bases numbered 5, after V lost 5 bases and J lost 4 bases. Germline-derived CDR1 and CDR2 are SNHLY and FYNNEI. The CDR3 DNA follows: TGTGCCAGCAGTCCGGGACTAGCAGGCACCGGGGAGCTGTTTTTT. It codes for CASSPGLAGTGELFF.

The chain joins TRBV6-1 to TRBJ2-5; 13 positions match TRBD2. V was clipped by 6 bases and J by 5 bases; unmatched bases: 18. The CDR3 sequence is 19 residues long. The germline CDR1 and CDR2 sequences are MNHNS and SASEGT. CDR3 loop: CASSESKRTSGSRRETQYF. The DNA of the CDR3 is TGTGCCAGCAGCGAATCTAAAAGGACTAGCGGGAGTCGGCGGGAGACCCAGTACTTC.

The chain recombines TRBV6-5 with TRBJ2-3; possible D gene TRBD1, 6 bases. CDR3 size: 15 residues. Trimming stripped 7 bases from V and 2 bases from J, with 16 bases between. Germline lookup yields CDR1 MNHEY and CDR2 SVGAGI. The CDR3 region has the DNA TGTGCCAGCAAGGGACATAGCGACTTCACAGATACGCAGTATTTT. It encodes CASKGHSDFTDTQYF.

This sequence joins TRBV7-8 and TRBJ2-1; D might be TRBD1 (6 bases). V lost 0 bases to trimming and J lost 6 bases, with 15 bases between them. Germline CDR1 is SGHVS and CDR2 is FQNEAQ. This CDR3 is 16 amino acids long. The DNA of the CDR3 is TGTGCCAGCAGCTTAGCCTATAACAGGGTAGTCAATGAGCAGTTCTTC. Residues: CASSLAYNRVVNEQFF.

In the case of this clone: One end of the junction does not line up with germline, which may come from a read error. The CDR3 nucleotides are TGTGCCAGCAGCCAAAAAGGACGGATAGGACTACTTGGCACGGATACGCAGTATTTT. Translated: CASSQKGRIGLLGTDTQYF. This sequence joins TRBV4-2 and TRBJ2-3; D might be TRBD2 (6 bases). The length of the CDR3 is 19 residues. CDR1 and CDR2 (germline): LGHNA, YNFKEQ.

The chain uses TRBV5-5 and TRBJ2-1; D might be TRBD2 (6 bases). The germline gives CDR1 SGHKS, CDR2 YYEKEE (reference sequence). The CDR3 is 16 amino acids. V shed 0 bases and J shed 9 bases, with 19 bases lying between them. The CDR3 reads CASSLVGSGTNLEQFF. As DNA, the CDR3 is TGTGCCAGCAGCTTGGTAGGTAGCGGCACCAACCTTGAGCAGTTCTTC.

This clone was detected once. The rearrangement joins TRBV30 to TRBJ2-7; no firm D call. The CDR3 extends over 13 amino acids. CDR1 GTSNPN and CDR2 SVGIG come from the germline V gene (reference sequence). The V and J ends lost 0 bases and 3 bases respectively, with 9 bases between them. The CDR3 sequence is CAWSVAGFYEQYF. The CDR3 region has the DNA TGTGCCTGGAGTGTTGCAGGCTTCTACGAGCAGTACTTC. Supplemented by reference TRBV30 and TRBJ2-7, the full variable domain reads SQTIHQWPATLVQPVGSPLSLECTVEGTSNPNLYWYRQAAGRGLQLLFYSVGIGQISSEVPQNLSASRPQDRQFILSSKKLLLSDSGFYLCAWSVAGFYEQYFGPGTRLTVT.

CDR3 sequence (DNA): TGTGCCAGCAGTTTCGCAGACAGGGGGCTGGGAGGGAGTTCTGGGGCCAACGTCCTGACTTTC. It encodes CASSFADRGLGGSSGANVLTF. This chain uses TRBV27 with TRBJ2-6; 10 positions match TRBD1. Germline-derived CDR1 and CDR2 are MNHEY and SMNVEV (reference sequence). The CDR3 runs 21 residues. Unmatched junction bases numbered 15, after V lost 3 bases and J lost 1 base.

The chain employs TRBV7-9 and TRBJ2-5, with TRBD2 matching over 7 bases. Germline values: CDR1 SEHNR, CDR2 FQNEAQ (reference sequence). Trimming took 5 bases from V and 2 from J; bases not matched to a gene: 5. The CDR3 spans 14 residues. The CDR3 nucleotides read TGTGCCAGCAGCCCCAAGCGGGATCAAGAGACCCAGTACTTC. This gives the protein CASSPKRDQETQYF.

The chain joins TRBV7-9 to TRBJ1-2, with no clear D. This CDR3 has 16 amino acids. Trimming shortened V by 1 base and J by 8 bases, and 20 bases separated the two germline ends. The germline V gene encodes CDR1 SEHNR and CDR2 FQNEAQ (reference sequence). The DNA of the CDR3 is TGTGCCAGCAGCTTAGGTGCGGGTTGGAGGGCACAGGGCTACACCTTC. It encodes CASSLGAGWRAQGYTF.

This clone was counted only a few times. The chain recombines TRBV2 with TRBJ1-3; D not certain. Trimming pared 7 bases from V and 1 base from J, leaving 8 bases between. Germline-derived CDR1 and CDR2 are SNHLY and FYNNEI. The CDR3 runs to 13 residues. CDR3 nucleotides: TGTGCCAGCAAACAAGATTCTGGAAACACCATATATTTT. Its translation: CASKQDSGNTIYF.

This clone appeared a single time. The rearrangement links TRBV19 to TRBJ2-5, with a weak D call TRBD1 (6 bases). The DNA end favors TRBJ2-7, so the J call may be wrong. The CDR3 loop spans 14 amino acids. Looked up from germline, CDR1 is LNHDA and CDR2 is SQIVND (reference sequence). This CDR3 is CASSIFSRGHEQYF. The CDR3 DNA reads TGTGCCAGTAGTATCTTTAGCAGGGGCCACGAGCAGTACTTC.

The chain joins TRBV2 to TRBJ1-3, with no clear D. The CDR3 is 14 residues long. CDR1 is SNHLY, CDR2 FYNNEI, per germline. V shed 2 bases and J shed 1 base, with 6 bases lying between them. CDR3 residues: CASSEWLSGNTIYF. CDR3 DNA: TGTGCCAGCAGTGAATGGTTATCTGGAAACACCATATATTTT.

The rearrangement joins TRBV2 to TRBJ2-7; possibly TRBD1 or TRBD2 for D (5 bases each). Germline V gives CDR1 SNHLY, CDR2 FYNNEI. CDR3 length: 13 residues. Trimming stripped 7 bases from V and 3 bases from J, with 13 bases between. CDR3 sequence (DNA): TGTGCCAGCACGAGGGACGGCTACTACGAGCAGTACTTC. This sequence encodes CASTRDGYYEQYF.